The T cell receptor beta chain described here comes from a study of regulatory T cells in long-lasting Graves disease (dated by TCRdb to the early 2020s). In terms of the full investigation: Antithyroid drugs had been taken for less than 3 months by newly diagnosed Graves' disease patients. Patients with persistent Graves' disease were compared with patients with newly diagnosed Graves' disease using TCR sequencing and RNA sequencing of peripheral blood. The study took place in China and was registered as a clinical trial. A total of about 33 samples underwent TCR sequencing, from roughly 13 patients with persistent Graves' disease and approximately 20 patients with newly diagnosed Graves' disease. Paper-wide results and their limitations: Only the TCR beta chain was sequenced and analyzed. Only peripheral blood was studied, because thyroid tissue, the primary lesion, was inaccessible. More public clonotypes were shared among persistent patients (around 2,600) than among newly diagnosed patients (approximately 930). The authors acknowledged the small sample size as a limitation that may reduce accuracy. Compared with newly diagnosed patients, patients with persistent Graves' disease had lower TCR Shannon entropy and fewer highly expanded clones, which suggests clonal expansion. Preferential use of TRBV28, TRBJ1-2 and TRBJ2-5 was observed in persistent disease, whereas TRBV20-1 and TRBJ2-1 were favored in newly diagnosed disease.

At least ten counts were recorded for this clonotype. This receptor's antigen is unknown. No much larger clone exists at a distance of one base, and base qualities are not known. V sheds 5 bases and J sheds 2 bases, leaving 18 bases between their ends. Including cysteine and phenylalanine, the CDR3 has 16 amino acids. Solely the CDR3 DNA is kept, with 48 bases framed from the first base. According to the germline V gene, CDR1 reads SGHVS and CDR2 reads FQNEAQ. Libraries were made using multiplex PCR. Data came from an Illumina HiSeq 4000. CDR3 regions were amplified by Arm-PCR with iRepertoire HTBI primers to construct TCR beta libraries. PCR products were gel purified before sequencing. In the source study's methods: Gene usage analysis of CDR3 amino acid clonotypes used the approximately 62 TRBV and some 15 TRBJ segments found across samples. COPE and FqMerger were used to merge filtered high-quality paired reads into contigs. Contigs were aligned with BLAST to IMGT TRBV, TRBD and TRBJ reference genes, and CDR3 was defined per IMGT. Any clonotype with a frequency above 0.1% was classified as a highly expanded clone. Repertoire diversity was measured by Shannon entropy, and V-J evenness by the Gini coefficient. A clonotype was considered public if more than one individual shared it. TCRdb reprocessed the public reads (quality trimming at Q25 with fastp, clone calling with MiXCR) and kept in-frame beta chains. A single entry per CDR3 protein holds the most common genes and DNA from its merged rows. TCRdb, rather than the study authors, made the V and J calls. The sample has 350,000 to 500,000 distinct CDR3 sequences on record, 11% to 15% of them singletons. The top ten clones comprise roughly 15% of the sample.

The time point label, as the study defines it: newly diagnosed GD, antithyroid drugs for less than 3 months. For both TCR sequencing and RNA sequencing, RNA was extracted from PBMCs using TRIzol. Graves' disease was diagnosed according to American Thyroid Association guidelines. Patients for the study were recruited at an endocrinology department in Xi'an, China. Each patient gave roughly 10 milliliters of peripheral blood, collected in an EDTA anticoagulant tube. Ficoll Paque Plus density gradient separation was used to isolate PBMCs, and no further T cell sorting was performed. RNA quality was checked with an Agilent 2100 Bioanalyzer and agarose gel, and concentration with a NanoDrop 2000. Another study also made use of these data, one on T cells in Graves' hyperthyroidism and ophthalmopathy. The second source states: Graves' hyperthyroidism was defined as stable when no progression to ophthalmopathy occurred over 18 months of follow-up. Hyperthyroidism patients were newly diagnosed, with disease duration under 2 months, and aged 18 to 65 years. The study excluded patients with uncontrolled infections, other autoimmune diseases, pregnancy or lactation. Clinical symptoms, serum thyroxine and TRAb, thyroid ultrasound, and orbital computed tomography formed the basis for the diagnoses. The TCR CDR3 was subjected to a first round of RT-PCR using the HTBI primer set and the Qiagen OneStep RT-PCR kit. Most expanded thyroid clonotypes (frequency above 0.001) were also detected in blood, suggesting blood repertoires may reflect thyroid immune responses. In cross-validation, a model built on a 13 V-J signature told ophthalmopathy apart from stable hyperthyroidism with over 85% sensitivity and about 81% specificity, and in testing the same model reached 80%/75%. During validation, the model predicted progression to ophthalmopathy a median of approximately 6 months ahead of onset, with more than 55% sensitivity and roughly 72% specificity. TCR V-J signatures able to tell the groups apart were searched for in a discovery cohort of around 95 patients, of whom more than 40 had Graves' ophthalmopathy and 55 to 60 had stable Graves' hyperthyroidism. Prospective prediction of ophthalmopathy was tested in an independent validation cohort of 18 to 20 hyperthyroidism patients and around 16 patients who later progressed to ophthalmopathy. The 95 to 100 discovery patients were randomly divided into training and test sets at a 7:3 ratio. The study also compared thyroid tissue and blood T-cell repertoires from about six Graves' hyperthyroidism patients. Once sampling was done, hyperthyroidism patients were given methimazole at a starting dose of 30 mg daily, whereas ophthalmopathy patients were given high-dose intravenous methylprednisolone. Libraries were constructed in a second round of multiplex PCR, after which size selection and purification were performed. Sequencing of the libraries was done on an Illumina HiSeq2000 using paired-end 100 bp reads. SOAPnuke was used to process the raw data, with reads discarded if the reads contained adapters or uncalled bases, had a mean Phred below 15, or lacked an exact constant-primer or identifier match. COPE v1.2.5 was used to merge high-quality paired reads, and clonotypes were defined as unique nucleotide sequences. MiTCR v1.1 was used to align clonotypes to the IMGT TRBV, TRBD and TRBJ reference segments. Analysis was restricted to V-J combinations with a frequency above 0.0001, which covered 99% to 99.2% of repertoires. A TCS score was defined as the ratio between F50 (clonal expansion) and ExV (chaos), using BLOSUM62-based TCRdist between CDR3 peptides within each V-J. Welch's t-statistics and random forest reduced fewer than 550 V-J features to about 12, which were used in a naive Bayes classifier (R e1071). No statistical method was used to fix the sample size in advance, and group allocation was not hidden from the investigators. The paper describes TCR Vbeta CDR3 sequencing of more than 120 peripheral blood samples, made up of under 50 ophthalmopathy patients, approximately 73 hyperthyroidism patients and 17 progressor patients.

This sample comprised peripheral blood mononuclear cells (PBMCs), obtained at new diagnosis, from a patient treated with antithyroid drugs. The clonotype originates from a woman aged 45-65 years with Graves disease. Donor details come from another sample of the same person, matched by shared clones. Here the chain combines TRBV7-8 and TRBJ2-5, with the D call tentatively TRBD1 or TRBD2, each fitting 5 bases. CDR3 reads: CASSLGTQNGQETQYF. The DNA sequence reads TGTGCCAGCAGCCTGGGGACCCAAAATGGGCAAGAGACCCAGTACTTC.